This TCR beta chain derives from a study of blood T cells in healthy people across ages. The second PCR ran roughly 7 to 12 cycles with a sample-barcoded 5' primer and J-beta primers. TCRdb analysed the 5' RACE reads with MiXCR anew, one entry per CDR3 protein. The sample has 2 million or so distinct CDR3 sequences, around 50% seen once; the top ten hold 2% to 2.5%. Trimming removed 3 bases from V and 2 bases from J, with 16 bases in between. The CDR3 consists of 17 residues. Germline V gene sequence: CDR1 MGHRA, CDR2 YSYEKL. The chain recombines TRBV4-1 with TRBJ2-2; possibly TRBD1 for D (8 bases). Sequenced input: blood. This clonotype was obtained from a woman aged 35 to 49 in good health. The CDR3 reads CASSHPTGGGNTGELFF. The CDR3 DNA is TGCGCCAGCAGCCATCCTACAGGGGGGGGAAACACCGGGGAGCTGTTTTTT.